Listed below are T cell receptor beta chains from one sample, sequenced in a study of T cell responses to AZD1222 COVID-19 vaccine. Generated by immunoSEQ multiplex PCR, the TCRdb table keeps only in-frame clones and is missing some. In the table there are some 120,000 clones, under 95% of which are singletons. Sequencing used peripheral blood, obtained on day 0 of AZD1222 vaccination. These TCRs come from an adult in good health. Each CDR3 is given with its conserved first and last residue. D genes are given only for firm matches. Size tells how often a clone was seen (once, few, many) or the class of an expanded clone, and some rows leave it out.

D gene: NA
V gene: TRBV4-3
J gene: TRBJ2-7
clone size: NA
CDR3 protein: CASSQDPQPRSDEQYF
CDR3 DNA: TGCGCCAGCAGCCAAGATCCACAGCCGAGAAGCGACGAGCAGTACTTC

D gene: TRBD2
V gene: TRBV25-1
J gene: TRBJ2-1
clone size: NA
CDR3 protein: CASTATAGVFHEQFF
CDR3 DNA: TGTGCCAGCACCGCAACGGCGGGGGTATTCCATGAGCAGTTCTTC

D gene: NA
V gene: TRBV28
J gene: TRBJ1-3
clone size: NA
CDR3 protein: CASKVPGSSGNTIYF
CDR3 DNA: TGTGCCAGCAAAGTGCCTGGCAGCTCTGGAAACACCATATATTTT

D gene: NA
V gene: TRBV6-5
J gene: TRBJ1-6
clone size: NA
CDR3 protein: CASREGTSRSPLHF
CDR3 DNA: TGTGCCAGCAGGGAGGGGACAAGCAGATCACCCCTCCACTTT

D gene: TRBD2
V gene: TRBV28
J gene: TRBJ2-1
clone size: NA
CDR3 protein: CASSLQGTIPYNEQFF
CDR3 DNA: TGTGCCAGCAGCCTCCAAGGGACTATCCCTTACAATGAGCAGTTCTTC

D gene: NA
V gene: TRBV21-1
J gene: TRBJ2-1
clone size: once
CDR3 protein: CASLPTSGHNEQFF
CDR3 DNA: TGTGCCAGCCTCCCGACTAGCGGCCACAATGAGCAGTTCTTC

D gene: NA
V gene: TRBV11-3
J gene: TRBJ2-5
clone size: NA
CDR3 protein: CASSRQGQETQYF
CDR3 DNA: TGTGCCAGCAGCCGCCAGGGGCAAGAGACCCAGTACTTC

D gene: NA
V gene: TRBV7-9
J gene: TRBJ1-1
clone size: NA
CDR3 protein: CASSLVGNTEAFF
CDR3 DNA: TGTGCCAGCAGCTTAGTTGGAAACACTGAAGCTTTCTTT

D gene: TRBD1
V gene: TRBV7-2
J gene: TRBJ2-7
clone size: NA
CDR3 protein: CASSLGGTVSYEQYF
CDR3 DNA: TGTGCCAGCAGCTTAGGGGGGACAGTCTCCTACGAGCAGTACTTC

D gene: TRBD1
V gene: TRBV7-9
J gene: TRBJ1-1
clone size: NA
CDR3 protein: CASRSHPRTGMNTEAFF
CDR3 DNA: TGTGCCAGCAGATCTCACCCCCGGACAGGGATGAACACTGAAGCTTTCTTT

D gene: NA
V gene: TRBV5-6
J gene: TRBJ1-3
clone size: NA
CDR3 protein: CASSAFGRVSGNTIYF
CDR3 DNA: TGTGCCAGCAGCGCCTTTGGCAGGGTCTCTGGAAACACCATATATTTT

D gene: TRBD1
V gene: TRBV9
J gene: TRBJ2-7
clone size: NA
CDR3 protein: CASSVDAGGTYEQYF
CDR3 DNA: TGTGCCAGCAGCGTAGACGCAGGGGGTACTTACGAGCAGTACTTC

D gene: TRBD1
V gene: TRBV28
J gene: TRBJ1-5
clone size: NA
CDR3 protein: CASSLPGTGQNQPQHF
CDR3 DNA: TGTGCCAGCAGTTTACCGGGGACAGGGCAAAATCAGCCCCAGCATTTT

D gene: TRBD2
V gene: TRBV7-2
J gene: TRBJ2-3
clone size: NA
CDR3 protein: CASSLGLAGSMDTQYF
CDR3 DNA: TGTGCCAGCAGCTTGGGACTAGCGGGATCGATGGATACGCAGTATTTT

D gene: NA
V gene: TRBV6-1
J gene: TRBJ1-1
clone size: NA
CDR3 protein: CASSEHRNTEAFF
CDR3 DNA: TGTGCCAGCAGTGAACACAGAAACACTGAAGCTTTCTTT

D gene: NA
V gene: TRBV5-1
J gene: TRBJ2-7
clone size: NA
CDR3 protein: CASSLDGTTYEQYF
CDR3 DNA: TGCGCCAGCAGCTTGGATGGGACGACCTACGAGCAGTACTTC

D gene: NA
V gene: TRBV29-1
J gene: TRBJ1-5
clone size: NA
CDR3 protein: CSVGQIGQPQHF
CDR3 DNA: TGCAGCGTTGGACAAATTGGTCAGCCCCAGCATTTT

D gene: TRBD2
V gene: TRBV6-5
J gene: TRBJ2-7
clone size: NA
CDR3 protein: CASSYSTSGIPYEQYF
CDR3 DNA: TGTGCCAGCAGTTACTCTACTAGCGGGATTCCTTACGAGCAGTACTTC

D gene: TRBD1
V gene: TRBV28
J gene: TRBJ1-5
clone size: NA
CDR3 protein: CASSSPQGARNQPQHF
CDR3 DNA: TGTGCCAGCAGTTCACCACAGGGGGCTCGCAATCAGCCCCAGCATTTT

D gene: NA
V gene: TRBV19
J gene: TRBJ2-2
clone size: once
CDR3 protein: CASSMLRGQSTGELFF
CDR3 DNA: TGTGCCAGTAGTATGCTTAGAGGACAATCCACCGGGGAGCTGTTTTTT

D gene: NA
V gene: TRBV7-2
J gene: TRBJ2-1
clone size: NA
CDR3 protein: CASSLVLVFNEQFF
CDR3 DNA: TGTGCCAGCAGCTTAGTGTTGGTCTTCAATGAGCAGTTCTTC

D gene: NA
V gene: TRBV28
J gene: TRBJ1-2
clone size: NA
CDR3 protein: CASRSPGGNYGYTF
CDR3 DNA: TGTGCCAGCAGAAGCCCGGGAGGTAACTATGGCTACACCTTC

D gene: NA
V gene: TRBV20-1
J gene: TRBJ1-1
clone size: NA
CDR3 protein: CSARLTGEAFF
CDR3 DNA: TGCAGTGCTCGCCTGACAGGTGAAGCTTTCTTT

D gene: NA
V gene: TRBV7-3
J gene: TRBJ2-5
clone size: NA
CDR3 protein: CASSLRREETQYF
CDR3 DNA: TGTGCCAGCAGCTTACGGAGGGAAGAGACCCAGTACTTC

D gene: NA
V gene: TRBV30
J gene: TRBJ2-1
clone size: once
CDR3 protein: CAWNALVGEQFF
CDR3 DNA: TGTGCCTGGAACGCATTAGTGGGTGAGCAGTTCTTC

D gene: TRBD1
V gene: TRBV7-8
J gene: TRBJ2-7
clone size: NA
CDR3 protein: CASSRRTGNEQYF
CDR3 DNA: TGTGCCAGCAGCAGACGGACAGGGAACGAGCAGTACTTC

D gene: TRBD1
V gene: TRBV7-9
J gene: TRBJ1-6
clone size: NA
CDR3 protein: CASSSIEGANSPLHF
CDR3 DNA: TGTGCCAGCAGCTCTATCGAGGGGGCCAATTCACCCCTCCACTTT

D gene: NA
V gene: TRBV6-6
J gene: TRBJ1-2
clone size: few
CDR3 protein: CASSVSGPNYGYTF
CDR3 DNA: TGTGCCAGCAGTGTGTCAGGGCCTAACTATGGCTACACCTTC

D gene: NA
V gene: TRBV18
J gene: TRBJ1-4
clone size: NA
CDR3 protein: CASSRTGSATNEKLFF
CDR3 DNA: TGTGCCAGCTCACGGACGGGAAGCGCAACTAATGAAAAACTGTTTTTT